The 18 T cell receptor beta chains listed next were all sequenced from one sample in a study of OX40 agonist ivuxolimab in advanced cancers. Clones were sequenced by immunoSEQ multiplex PCR, and TCRdb holds only the in-frame ones, with some missing. The data contain more than 25,000 clones, roughly four fifths of them singletons. The source material was CD4+ or CD8+ T cells sorted from blood, sampled in a trial of the OX40 agonist ivuxolimab. Receptors were obtained from an adult with an advanced solid tumor such as melanoma, head and neck, liver or kidney cancer.

This chain connects TRBV19 to TRBJ1-2; no definite D call. From germline, CDR1 is LNHDA and CDR2 SQIVND (reference sequence). Trimming took off 5 bases at V and 4 bases at J, with 8 bases between the two ends. The CDR3 consists of 12 residues. CDR3 residues: CASSLSFYGYTF. For the CDR3, the DNA is TGTGCCAGTAGTCTTTCTTTCTATGGCTACACCTTC.

The chain uses TRBV7-9 and TRBJ2-7, with unresolved D. V lost 5 bases, J lost 2 bases, and 13 bases lay in between. The CDR3 runs to 14 residues. Germline values: CDR1 SEHNR, CDR2 FQNEAQ (reference sequence). The CDR3, as DNA: TGTGCCAGCAGCCCCCCGGCCTCGACCTACGAGCAGTACTTC. This gives the protein CASSPPASTYEQYF.

This clone has more than one count but fewer than ten. The chain is built from TRBV28 and TRBJ2-3, with 8 bases lining up with TRBD1. The germline V gene has CDR1 MDHEN and CDR2 SYDVKM. The CDR3 is made up of 16 amino acids. The V segment lost 6 bases and the J segment 4 bases; nucleotides outside the gene matches: 12. The CDR3 DNA is TGTGCCAGCAGCCAAGGACAGGGACGGGGCGCAGATACGCAGTATTTT. The encoded protein is CASSQGQGRGADTQYF.

The chain links TRBV20-1 to TRBJ2-7; the match to TRBD1 covers 8 bases. Trimming took 6 bases from V and 6 from J; bases not matched to a gene: 4. Germline V gene sequence: CDR1 DFQATT, CDR2 SNEGSKA (reference sequence). This CDR3 region has 11 residues. CDR3 sequence reads: CSADRVAEQYF. Here the CDR3 DNA reads TGCAGTGCGGACAGGGTTGCCGAGCAGTACTTC.

The rearrangement uses TRBV7-9 and TRBJ2-4; TRBD1 might be the D (6 bases). The CDR3 runs to 15 residues. Trimming took off 5 bases at V and 6 bases at J, with 17 bases between the two ends. Germline CDR1 reads SEHNR; CDR2 reads FQNEAQ (reference sequence). The CDR3 reads CASSASTGSANIQYF. The CDR3 DNA follows: TGTGCCAGCAGCGCGTCCACAGGGTCCGCAAACATTCAGTACTTC.

This clone was seen once. Additional DNA sequences in this sample encode the identical CDR3. The J gene is TRBJ2-3, the V gene TRBV7-3, with TRBD2 identical over 8 bases. The germline gives CDR1 SGHTA, CDR2 FQGTGA. V lost 5 bases and J lost 3; bases outside the gene matches: 7. The CDR3 sequence is 15 residues long. The CDR3: CASSPGGGPTDTQYF. In nucleotides, the CDR3 is TGTGCCAGCAGCCCCGGGGGGGGGCCGACAGATACGCAGTATTTT.

A single count supports this clone. V is TRBV6-1 and J is TRBJ2-6; D gene ambiguous. Trimming removed 3 bases from V and 1 base from J, with 10 bases in between. The CDR3 is 16 residues long. CDR1 is MNHNS, CDR2 SASEGT, per germline. The CDR3 sequence: CASSEIYGSGANVLTF. In nucleotides, the CDR3 is TGTGCCAGCAGTGAGATTTATGGGTCTGGGGCCAACGTCCTGACTTTC.

The genes are TRBV5-6 and TRBJ1-1, with D perhaps matching TRBD1 (5 bases). There are 12 residues in the CDR3. V was pared by 2 bases and J by 12 bases, with 14 bases between. CDR1 is SGHDT, CDR2 YYEEEE, per germline. The CDR3 sequence is CASSFGALDTFF. CDR3 nucleotide sequence: TGTGCCAGCAGCTTCGGGGCTCTGGATACTTTCTTT.

Of note for this clone: The same CDR3 can be traced to other DNA sequences in this sample. DNA for the CDR3: TGTGCCAGCAGTCCAGGGACAGGGGGGTACGAGCAGTACTTC. It codes for CASSPGTGGYEQYF. V and J are TRBV27 and TRBJ2-7, with 11 positions matching TRBD1. Unmatched junction bases numbered 4, after V lost 5 bases and J lost 4 bases. This CDR3 spans 14 amino acids. CDR1 MNHEY and CDR2 SMNVEV come from the germline V gene (reference sequence).

This clone was recorded a few times. V is TRBV7-9 and J is TRBJ1-2; weak D call: TRBD1 (5 bases). V was cut by 2 bases and J by 7 bases, with 11 bases left in between. CDR1 and CDR2 (germline): SEHNR, FQNEAQ (reference sequence). The CDR3 length is 13 residues. CDR3 sequence (DNA): TGTGCCAGCAGCTTAACCGGGACCTCTGGCTACACCTTC. Protein product: CASSLTGTSGYTF.

The gene calls are TRBV9 and TRBJ1-1; 9 nucleotides match TRBD1. The germline gives CDR1 SGDLS, CDR2 YYNGEE. The CDR3 has 17 amino acids. The V and J ends lost 3 bases and 4 bases, in that order; junction bases with no gene match: 13. Here the CDR3 DNA reads TGTGCCAGCAGCGACCCCGCCAATGGACAGGGGAGCACTGAAGCTTTCTTT. Translation gives CASSDPANGQGSTEAFF.

This rearrangement joins TRBV4-1 to TRBJ1-2; perhaps TRBD1 as D (6 bases). Trimming cost V 4 bases and J 2 bases, with 11 bases left between them. Germline V gene sequence: CDR1 MGHRA, CDR2 YSYEKL. CDR3 length equals 14 residues. This CDR3 is CASSPKGTNYGYTF. The CDR3 DNA is TGCGCCAGCAGCCCCAAGGGGACAAACTATGGCTACACCTTC.

Here the CDR3 reads CVTTGGVRSYEQYF. The CDR3, as DNA: TGTGTTACTACAGGGGGCGTTAGGTCCTACGAGCAGTACTTC. The chain is built from TRBV28 and TRBJ2-7; TRBD1 agrees at 9 bases. Per the germline V gene, CDR1 is MDHEN and CDR2 is SYDVKM. The CDR3 has 14 residues.

The CDR3 spells CASSRQGRPFF. Written as DNA, the CDR3 is TGTGCCAGCAGTCGACAGGGGCGACCTTTCTTT. V gene TRBV5-6 combines with J gene TRBJ1-1; 8 bases are a match to TRBD1. CDR1 is SGHDT, CDR2 YYEEEE, per germline. Losses at the gene ends were 5 bases for V and 12 bases for J; bases not matched to a gene: 6. There are 11 residues in the CDR3.

V usage is TRBV7-8 and J usage is TRBJ2-1; D is unclear. CDR1 and CDR2 (germline): SGHVS, FQNEAQ. Trimming cost V 1 base and J 1 base, with 8 bases left between them. The CDR3 length is 15 residues. The CDR3 sequence: CASSLGAGSYNEQFF. In nucleotides, the CDR3 is TGTGCCAGCAGCTTAGGAGCCGGTTCCTACAATGAGCAGTTCTTC.

The chain has TRBV4-3 and TRBJ2-5; 10 bases map to TRBD1. Near its end, the DNA agrees better with TRBJ2-7, so the J call may be wrong. From germline, CDR1 is LGHNA and CDR2 YSLEER. The CDR3 spans 15 residues. CDR3 in amino acids: CASSQSGTGAYEQYF. As DNA, the CDR3 is TGCGCCAGCAGCCAATCCGGGACAGGGGCGTACGAGCAGTACTTC.

The rearrangement uses TRBV4-1 and TRBJ2-7; 9 nucleotides agree with TRBD2. The V gene end was trimmed by 3 bases and the J gene end by 2 bases; junction bases not matched to a gene: 11. Germline lookup yields CDR1 MGHRA and CDR2 YSYEKL. This CDR3 has 17 amino acids. Here the CDR3 reads CASSQAGSLAGTYEQYF. The DNA of the CDR3 is TGCGCCAGCAGCCAGGCCGGGAGCCTAGCGGGAACCTACGAGCAGTACTTC.

The rearrangement uses TRBV5-1 and TRBJ2-1; 11 nucleotides line up with TRBD2. This CDR3 contains 16 residues. The germline gives CDR1 SGHRS, CDR2 YFSETQ. V lost 0 bases, J lost 9 bases, and 8 bases stayed unmatched. CDR3 residues: CASSLEATSGESEQFF. The CDR3 coding sequence is TGCGCCAGCAGCTTGGAGGCGACTAGCGGGGAAAGTGAGCAGTTCTTC.